A selection of T cell receptor beta chains follows, all from one sample in a study of response to subunit inactivated influenza vaccine. TCRdb reanalysed the RT-PCR reads using MiXCR and keeps one entry per CDR3 protein. This sample carries around 750,000 distinct CDR3 sequences, about 20% of them seen once, and the ten largest clones take roughly 10%. This material consisted of PBMCs from blood, taken roughly 5 days after vaccination. Source of these receptors: a man aged 50-60 years who received an inactivated influenza vaccine. Each CDR3 is given with its conserved first and last residue. Each record gives: D gene, clone size, J gene, V gene, CDR3 protein, CDR3 DNA. D genes are given only for firm matches. Clone size is not always given. Where it is, it says once, few, many or a class for expanded clones.

.	many	TRBJ2-3	TRBV12-3/TRBV12-4	CASGGNTDTQYF	TGTGCCAGCGGGGGGAACACAGATACGCAGTATTTT
TRBD2	.	TRBJ2-4	TRBV12-3/TRBV12-4	CASNTGLAGVGIQYF	TGTGCCAGCAACACAGGGCTAGCGGGAGTCGGCATTCAGTACTTC
.	few	TRBJ1-2	TRBV20-1	CSARDETGGHGYTF	TGCAGTGCTAGAGATGAGACAGGAGGCCATGGCTACACCTTC
.	.	TRBJ1-2	TRBV7-2	CASSLRIGGSKVHGYTF	TGTGCCAGCAGCTTGAGGATAGGGGGTTCTAAAGTGCATGGCTACACCTTC
TRBD2	few	TRBJ2-1	TRBV7-9	CASSLTSGRAPEQFF	TGTGCCAGCAGCCTGACTAGCGGGAGGGCCCCTGAGCAGTTCTTC
TRBD1	many	TRBJ2-5	TRBV20-1	CSAPGQGGKETQYF	TGCAGTGCTCCGGGACAGGGAGGAAAAGAGACCCAGTACTTC
TRBD2	.	TRBJ2-1	TRBV20-1	CSPHAGLAGYNEQFF	TGCAGTCCACACGCCGGACTAGCGGGATACAATGAGCAGTTCTTC
.	.	TRBJ2-3	TRBV9	CASSVEPGKDTQYF	TGTGCCAGCAGCGTAGAGCCGGGGAAAGATACGCAGTATTTT
.	few	TRBJ2-4	TRBV3-1	CASSQESIAKNIQYF	TGTGCCAGCAGCCAAGAATCTATCGCCAAAAACATTCAGTACTTC
.	.	TRBJ2-5	TRBV5-1	CASSLVPGLQETQYF	TGCGCCAGCAGCTTGGTACCCGGACTTCAAGAGACCCAGTACTTC
.	many	TRBJ1-4	TRBV12-3/TRBV12-4	CASSLLRPATNEKLFF	TGTGCCAGCAGTTTGCTCAGGCCTGCAACTAATGAAAAACTGTTTTTT
TRBD2	.	TRBJ2-1	TRBV3-1	CASSQPGLAMGYEQFF	TGTGCCAGCAGCCAACCGGGACTAGCCATGGGGTATGAGCAGTTCTTC
TRBD2	few	TRBJ2-7	TRBV29-1	CSVEDRGGNYEQYF	TGCAGCGTTGAAGATCGGGGGGGAAACTACGAGCAGTACTTC
.	.	TRBJ2-1	TRBV2	CASSERRGQSSYNEQFF	TGTGCCAGCAGTGAAAGGAGGGGGCAGAGCTCCTACAATGAGCAGTTCTTC
TRBD1	few	TRBJ2-1	TRBV4-3	CASSPQNRGEYNEQFF	TGCGCCAGCAGCCCGCAAAACAGGGGTGAATACAATGAGCAGTTCTTC
.	few	TRBJ2-4	TRBV20-1	CSARDTGLGNIQYF	TGCAGTGCTAGAGATACGGGACTCGGAAACATTCAGTACTTC
TRBD2	few	TRBJ2-1	TRBV7-2	CASSLTSGGNNEQFF	TGTGCCAGCAGCTTGACTAGCGGGGGCAACAATGAGCAGTTCTTC
.	.	TRBJ2-1	TRBV12-3/TRBV12-4	CASSLALGTGGNEQFF	TGTGCCAGCAGTTTAGCGCTAGGGACCGGCGGGAATGAGCAGTTCTTC
TRBD2	.	TRBJ2-7	TRBV6-2/TRBV6-3	CASTLRLAFRKDEQYF	TGTGCCAGCACGCTGCGACTAGCTTTCAGGAAAGACGAGCAGTACTTC
.	.	TRBJ2-2	TRBV20-1	CSAQGGQSRRGVPGELFF	TGCAGTGCTCAAGGGGGGCAGTCCCGACGGGGGGTTCCCGGGGAGCTGTTTTTT
TRBD2	few	TRBJ2-3	TRBV20-1	CSAQAGGPARDTQYF	TGCAGTGCCCAAGCGGGAGGGCCGGCGCGGGATACGCAGTATTTT
TRBD1	.	TRBJ2-3	TRBV5-1	CASSYDRASTDTQYF	TGCGCCAGCAGCTATGACAGGGCCAGCACAGATACGCAGTATTTT
.	.	TRBJ2-3	TRBV4-3	CASSQEGGRNTDTQYF	TGCGCCAGCAGCCAAGAGGGGGGGCGAAACACAGATACGCAGTATTTT
TRBD1	few	TRBJ1-1	TRBV4-3	CASSHNRGNEAFF	TGCGCCAGCAGCCATAACAGGGGGAATGAAGCTTTCTTT
.	.	TRBJ1-1	TRBV7-2	CASSLAQGVTEAFF	TGTGCCAGCAGCTTAGCACAGGGTGTGACTGAAGCTTTCTTT